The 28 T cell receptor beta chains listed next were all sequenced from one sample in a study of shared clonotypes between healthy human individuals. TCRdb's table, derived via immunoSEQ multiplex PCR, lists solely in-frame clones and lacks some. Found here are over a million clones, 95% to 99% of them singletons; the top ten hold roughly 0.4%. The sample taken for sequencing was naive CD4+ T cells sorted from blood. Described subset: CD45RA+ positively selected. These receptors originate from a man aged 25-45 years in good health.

CDR3 DNA sequence: TGTGCCACCAGCGTAGAGATGGGCCAGCAGTACTTC. It specifies CATSVEMGQQYF. The V and J genes are TRBV15 and TRBJ2-7; D uncertain. The CDR3 runs 12 residues. Germline V gives CDR1 LNHNV, CDR2 YYDKDF (reference sequence). Trimming took off 5 bases at V and 8 bases at J, with 13 bases between the two ends.

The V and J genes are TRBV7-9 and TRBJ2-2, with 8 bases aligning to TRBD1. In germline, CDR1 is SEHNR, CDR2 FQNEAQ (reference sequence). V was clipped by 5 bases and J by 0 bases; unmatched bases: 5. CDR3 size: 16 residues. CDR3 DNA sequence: TGTGCCAGCAGCCCATACAGGGGGACGAACACCGGGGAGCTGTTTTTT. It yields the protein CASSPYRGTNTGELFF.

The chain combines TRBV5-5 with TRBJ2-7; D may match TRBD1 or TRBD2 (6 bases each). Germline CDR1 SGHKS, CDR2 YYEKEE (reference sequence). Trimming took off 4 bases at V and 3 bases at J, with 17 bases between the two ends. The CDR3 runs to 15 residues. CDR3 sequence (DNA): TGTGCCAGCAGCGCCTCTGGGGGGCAGATCTACGAGCAGTACTTC. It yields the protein CASSASGGQIYEQYF.

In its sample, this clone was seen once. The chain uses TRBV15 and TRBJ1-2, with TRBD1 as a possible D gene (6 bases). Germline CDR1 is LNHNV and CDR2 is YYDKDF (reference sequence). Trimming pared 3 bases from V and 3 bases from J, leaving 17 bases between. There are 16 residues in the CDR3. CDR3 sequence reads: CATSRRGTGTDYGYTF. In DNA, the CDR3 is TGTGCCACCAGCAGGAGAGGTACAGGGACGGACTATGGCTACACCTTC.

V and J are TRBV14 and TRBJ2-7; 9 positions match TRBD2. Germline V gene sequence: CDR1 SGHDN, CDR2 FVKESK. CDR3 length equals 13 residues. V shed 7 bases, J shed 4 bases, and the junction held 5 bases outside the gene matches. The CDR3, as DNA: TGTGCCAGCATGGCGGGAGGGCATTACGAGCAGTACTTC. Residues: CASMAGGHYEQYF.

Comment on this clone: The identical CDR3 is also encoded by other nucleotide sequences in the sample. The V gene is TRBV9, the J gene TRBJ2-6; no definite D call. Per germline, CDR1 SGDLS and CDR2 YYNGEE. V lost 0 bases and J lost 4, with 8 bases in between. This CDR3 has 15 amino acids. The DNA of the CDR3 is TGTGCCAGCAGCGTAGTTAGTTCCGGGGCCAACGTCCTGACTTTC. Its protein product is CASSVVSSGANVLTF.

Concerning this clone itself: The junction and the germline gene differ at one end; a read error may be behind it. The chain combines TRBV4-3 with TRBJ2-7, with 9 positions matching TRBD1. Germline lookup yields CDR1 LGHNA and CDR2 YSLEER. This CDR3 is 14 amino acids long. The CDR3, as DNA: TGCGCCAGCAGTCAAGAGACAGGGGGCTACGAGCAGTACTTC. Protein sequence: CASSQETGGYEQYF.

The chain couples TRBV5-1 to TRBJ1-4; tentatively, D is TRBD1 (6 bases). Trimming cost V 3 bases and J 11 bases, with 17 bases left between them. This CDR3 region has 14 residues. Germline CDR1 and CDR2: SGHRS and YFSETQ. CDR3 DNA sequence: TGCGCCAGCAGCTCCGACGGGGGCCTGCGGAAACTGTTTTTT. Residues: CASSSDGGLRKLFF. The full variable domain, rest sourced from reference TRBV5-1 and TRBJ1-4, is KAGVTQTPRYLIKTRGQQVTLSCSPISGHRSVSWYQQTPGQGLQFLFEYFSETQRNKGNFPGRFSGRQFSNSRSEMNVSTLELGDSALYLCASSSDGGLRKLFFGSGTQLSVL.

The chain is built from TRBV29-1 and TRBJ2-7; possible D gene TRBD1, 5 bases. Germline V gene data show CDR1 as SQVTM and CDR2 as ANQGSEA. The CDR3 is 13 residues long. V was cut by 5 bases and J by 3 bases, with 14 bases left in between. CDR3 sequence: CSVRKQVFYEQYF. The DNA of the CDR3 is TGCAGCGTTCGAAAACAGGTTTTCTACGAGCAGTACTTC.

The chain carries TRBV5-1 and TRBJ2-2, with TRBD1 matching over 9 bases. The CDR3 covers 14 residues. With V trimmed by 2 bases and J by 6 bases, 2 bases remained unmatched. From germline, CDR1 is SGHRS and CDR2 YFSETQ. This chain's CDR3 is CASSFDRGAGELFF. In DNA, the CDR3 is TGCGCCAGCAGCTTTGACAGGGGGGCCGGGGAGCTGTTTTTT. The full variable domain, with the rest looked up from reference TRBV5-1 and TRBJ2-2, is KAGVTQTPRYLIKTRGQQVTLSCSPISGHRSVSWYQQTPGQGLQFLFEYFSETQRNKGNFPGRFSGRQFSNSRSEMNVSTLELGDSALYLCASSFDRGAGELFFGEGSRLTVL.

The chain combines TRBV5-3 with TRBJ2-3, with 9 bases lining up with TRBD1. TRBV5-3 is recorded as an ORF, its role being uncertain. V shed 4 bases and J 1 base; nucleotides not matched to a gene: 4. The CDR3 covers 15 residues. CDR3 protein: CARSTRTGGTDTQYF. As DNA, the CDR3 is TGTGCCAGAAGCACCCGGACAGGGGGCACAGATACGCAGTATTTT.

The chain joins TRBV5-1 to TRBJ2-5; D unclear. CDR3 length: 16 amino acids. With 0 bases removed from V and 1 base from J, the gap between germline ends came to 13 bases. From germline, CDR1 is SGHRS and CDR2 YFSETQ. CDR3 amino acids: CASSLALTSRQETQYF. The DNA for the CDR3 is TGCGCCAGCAGCTTGGCCCTGACATCACGCCAAGAGACCCAGTACTTC.

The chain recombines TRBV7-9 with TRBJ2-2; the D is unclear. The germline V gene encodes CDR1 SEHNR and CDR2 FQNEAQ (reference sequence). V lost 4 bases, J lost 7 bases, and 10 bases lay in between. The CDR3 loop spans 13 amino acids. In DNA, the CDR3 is TGTGCCAGCAGCTCAGGCGGCCTCGGGGAGCTGTTTTTT. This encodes CASSSGGLGELFF.

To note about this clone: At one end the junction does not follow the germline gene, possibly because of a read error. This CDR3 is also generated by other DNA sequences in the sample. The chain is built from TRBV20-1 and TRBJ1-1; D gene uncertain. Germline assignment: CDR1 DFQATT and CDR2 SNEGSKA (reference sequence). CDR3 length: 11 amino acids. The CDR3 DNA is TGCAGTGCCAGAGGAGGAGCTGAAGCTTTCTTT. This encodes CSARGGAEAFF.

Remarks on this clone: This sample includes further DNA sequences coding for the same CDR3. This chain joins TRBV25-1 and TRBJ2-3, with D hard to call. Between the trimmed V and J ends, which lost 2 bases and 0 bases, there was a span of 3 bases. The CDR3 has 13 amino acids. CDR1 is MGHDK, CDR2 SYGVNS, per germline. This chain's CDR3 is CASSERSTDTQYF. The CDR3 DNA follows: TGTGCCAGCAGTGAAAGGAGCACAGATACGCAGTATTTT.

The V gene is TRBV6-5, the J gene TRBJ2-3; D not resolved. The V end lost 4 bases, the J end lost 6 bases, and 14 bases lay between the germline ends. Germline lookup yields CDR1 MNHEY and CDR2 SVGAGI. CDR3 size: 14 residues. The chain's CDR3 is CASSWLSRVDTQYF. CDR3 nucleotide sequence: TGTGCCAGCAGTTGGCTTTCTCGAGTGGATACGCAGTATTTT.

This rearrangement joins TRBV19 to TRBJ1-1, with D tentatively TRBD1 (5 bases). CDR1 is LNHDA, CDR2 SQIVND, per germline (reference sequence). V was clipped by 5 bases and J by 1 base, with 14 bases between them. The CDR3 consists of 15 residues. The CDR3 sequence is CASSLLREGNTEAFF. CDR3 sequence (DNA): TGTGCCAGTAGTCTCCTCAGGGAGGGGAACACTGAAGCTTTCTTT.

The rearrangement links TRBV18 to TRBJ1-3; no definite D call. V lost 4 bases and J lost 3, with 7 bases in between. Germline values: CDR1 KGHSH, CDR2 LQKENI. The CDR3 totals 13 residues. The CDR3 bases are TGTGCCAGCTCACTCAACGATGGAAACACCATATATTTT. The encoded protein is CASSLNDGNTIYF. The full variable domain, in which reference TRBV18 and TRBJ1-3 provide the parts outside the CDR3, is NAGVMQNPRHLVRRRGQEARLRCSPMKGHSHVYWYRQLPEEGLKFMVYLQKENIIDESGMPKERFSAEFPKEGPSILRIQQVVRGDSAAYFCASSLNDGNTIYFGEGSWLTVV.

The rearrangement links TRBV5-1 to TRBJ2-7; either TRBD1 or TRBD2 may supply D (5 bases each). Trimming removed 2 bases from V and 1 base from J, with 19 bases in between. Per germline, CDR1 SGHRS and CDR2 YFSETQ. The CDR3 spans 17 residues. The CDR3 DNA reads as TGCGCCAGCAGCTTCTTGGGGGATCACCGAGGGTCCTACGAGCAGTACTTC. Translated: CASSFLGDHRGSYEQYF.

CDR3 sequence: CASSLWSASSYNEQFF. The CDR3 nucleotides are TGTGCCAGCAGTTTATGGTCCGCTAGCTCCTACAATGAGCAGTTCTTC. This chain joins TRBV27 and TRBJ2-1; D unresolved. Germline CDR1 reads MNHEY; CDR2 reads SMNVEV (reference sequence). The CDR3 sequence is 16 residues long. V was cut by 1 base and J by 0 bases, with 10 bases left in between.

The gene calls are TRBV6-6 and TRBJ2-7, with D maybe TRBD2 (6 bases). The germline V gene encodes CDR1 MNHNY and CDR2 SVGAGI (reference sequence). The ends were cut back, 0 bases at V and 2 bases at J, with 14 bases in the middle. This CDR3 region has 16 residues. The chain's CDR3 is CASSYSPLALTYEQYF. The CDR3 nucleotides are TGTGCCAGCAGTTACTCGCCGCTAGCGCTGACCTACGAGCAGTACTTC.

The CDR3 region has the DNA TGCGCCAGCAGCTCGGTAGCGGGTAATACCTACGAGCAGTACTTC. Translating it yields CASSSVAGNTYEQYF. V usage is TRBV5-1 and J usage is TRBJ2-7; 7 bases fit TRBD2. The CDR3 length is 15 residues. J was trimmed by 2 bases and V by 3 bases; bases with no gene match: 8. Germline-derived CDR1 and CDR2 are SGHRS and YFSETQ.

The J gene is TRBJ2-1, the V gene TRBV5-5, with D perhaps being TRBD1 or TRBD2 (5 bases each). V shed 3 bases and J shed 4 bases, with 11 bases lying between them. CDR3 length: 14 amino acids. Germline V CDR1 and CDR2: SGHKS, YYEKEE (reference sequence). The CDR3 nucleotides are TGTGCCAGCAGCTACCGGGACGTATACAATGAGCAGTTCTTC. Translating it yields CASSYRDVYNEQFF.

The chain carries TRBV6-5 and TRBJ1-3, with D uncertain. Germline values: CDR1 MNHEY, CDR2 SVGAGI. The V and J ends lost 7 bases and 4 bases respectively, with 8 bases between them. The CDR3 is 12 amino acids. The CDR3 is CASISPGNTIYF. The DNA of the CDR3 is TGTGCCAGCATTTCCCCCGGAAACACCATATATTTT.

DNA for the CDR3: TGTGCCAGCGGAGCGGGCACCGGGTACGAGCAGTACTTC. Protein product: CASGAGTGYEQYF. The J gene is TRBJ2-7, the V gene TRBV6-1, with D maybe TRBD2 (6 bases). The V gene lost 8 bases and the J gene lost 4 bases, with 15 bases spanning the gap. The CDR3 loop spans 13 amino acids. Germline V gives CDR1 MNHNS, CDR2 SASEGT.

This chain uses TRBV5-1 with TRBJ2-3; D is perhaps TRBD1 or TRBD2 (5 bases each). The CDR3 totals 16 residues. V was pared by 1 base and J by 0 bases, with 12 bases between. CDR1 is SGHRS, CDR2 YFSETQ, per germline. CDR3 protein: CASSLFRDGSTDTQYF. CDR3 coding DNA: TGCGCCAGCAGCTTGTTCCGGGACGGAAGCACAGATACGCAGTATTTT.

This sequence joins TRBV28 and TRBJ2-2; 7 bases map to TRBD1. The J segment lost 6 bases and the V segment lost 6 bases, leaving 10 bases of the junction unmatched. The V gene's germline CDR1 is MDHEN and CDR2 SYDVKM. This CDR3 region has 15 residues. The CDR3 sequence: CASRTPEGGSGELFF. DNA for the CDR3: TGTGCCAGCAGGACCCCGGAAGGGGGCTCCGGGGAGCTGTTTTTT.

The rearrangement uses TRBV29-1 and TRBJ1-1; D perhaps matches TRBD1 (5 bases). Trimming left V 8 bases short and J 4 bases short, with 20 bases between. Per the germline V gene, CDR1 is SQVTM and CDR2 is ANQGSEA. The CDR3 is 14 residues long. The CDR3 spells CSIVKRGVGTEAFF. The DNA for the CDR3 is TGCAGCATCGTGAAGCGGGGGGTCGGCACTGAAGCTTTCTTT. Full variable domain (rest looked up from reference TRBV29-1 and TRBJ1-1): SAVISQKPSRDICQRGTSLTIQCQVDSQVTMMFWYRQQPGQSLTLIATANQGSEATYESGFVIDKFPISRPNLTFSTLTVSNMSPEDSSIYLCSIVKRGVGTEAFFGQGTRLTVV.